These 31 T cell receptor beta chains came from one sample sequenced in a study of post-analysis software for immune sequencing data. Unique molecular identifiers featured in each of the TCR beta cDNA libraries. Each CDR3 protein gets one entry after TCRdb re-called the PCR reads with MiXCR. The sample has about 680,000 distinct CDR3 sequences; 59% are singletons. The study, taken as a whole, reports: Roughly 5 TRBV segments, TRBV5-6, TRBV5-1 and TRBV20-1 among them, were found more frequent in patients than controls.

Antigens for these TCRs are unknown. The material sequenced was blood. The receptors here all came from a girl aged 2 to 9 with multiple sclerosis.

The V call is TRBV10-3, the J call TRBJ1-4; no clear D gene. V lost 1 base and J lost 7, with 7 bases in between. This CDR3 is built from 13 residues. Germline V gene data show CDR1 as ENHRY and CDR2 as SYGVKD. The CDR3, as DNA: TGTGCCATCAGTGAGTTCATGGCTGAAAAACTGTTTTTT. This gives the protein CAISEFMAEKLFF.

V and J are TRBV14 and TRBJ2-1; possibly TRBD2 for D (5 bases). CDR1 SGHDN and CDR2 FVKESK come from the germline V gene. This CDR3 has 20 amino acids. V was shortened by 0 bases and J by 0 bases, with 21 bases between the two germline ends. This CDR3 reads CASSQDLSREGHTSYNEQFF. The CDR3 nucleotides are TGTGCCAGCAGCCAAGATCTTTCACGGGAAGGGCATACCTCCTACAATGAGCAGTTCTTC. Drawing the rest from reference TRBV14 and TRBJ2-1, the complete variable domain is EAGVTQFPSHSVIEKGQTVTLRCDPISGHDNLYWYRRVMGKEIKFLLHFVKESKQDESGMPNNRFLAERTGGTYSTLKVQPAELEDSGVYFCASSQDLSREGHTSYNEQFFGPGTRLTVL.

The genes are TRBV5-1 and TRBJ2-1, with TRBD1 identical over 7 bases. Germline V gene sequence: CDR1 SGHRS, CDR2 YFSETQ. The CDR3 spans 16 residues. Unmatched junction bases numbered 7, after V lost 0 bases and J lost 4 bases. CDR3 nucleotide sequence: TGCGCCAGCAGCTTGGCCTCAACAGGGGATTACAATGAGCAGTTCTTC. Its protein product is CASSLASTGDYNEQFF.

In nucleotides, the CDR3 is TGCGCCAGCAGCCAAGATTTGGTTCCGGGACAGGGGTTCAATGAGCAGTTCTTC. Residues: CASSQDLVPGQGFNEQFF. The chain couples TRBV4-1 to TRBJ2-1; 10 positions agree with TRBD1. Losses at the gene ends were 0 bases for V and 6 bases for J; bases not matched to a gene: 11. This CDR3 comprises 18 residues. Germline V gene lookup returns CDR1 MGHRA and CDR2 YSYEKL.

The chain employs TRBV5-1 and TRBJ2-1; 8 bases map to TRBD2. This CDR3 comprises 16 residues. Germline trimming cut 3 bases from V and 1 base from J; bases unmatched to any gene: 6. From germline, CDR1 is SGHRS and CDR2 YFSETQ. The CDR3 DNA reads as TGCGCCAGCAGCTCAAGCGGGAGACCATCCTACAATGAGCAGTTCTTC. Translating gives CASSSSGRPSYNEQFF. Supplemented by reference TRBV5-1 and TRBJ2-1, the full variable domain reads KAGVTQTPRYLIKTRGQQVTLSCSPISGHRSVSWYQQTPGQGLQFLFEYFSETQRNKGNFPGRFSGRQFSNSRSEMNVSTLELGDSALYLCASSSSGRPSYNEQFFGPGTRLTVL.

The rearrangement joins TRBV7-6 to TRBJ2-1; 7 bases fit TRBD1. CDR1 is SGHVS and CDR2 is FNYEAQ in the germline V gene. With 4 bases clipped from V and 5 bases from J, the junction kept 11 bases outside the gene matches. CDR3 length equals 16 residues. The CDR3 region has the DNA TGTGCCAGCAGCTCATTTCCGGGACAGCGAAACAATGAGCAGTTCTTC. Amino acid sequence: CASSSFPGQRNNEQFF.

The V call is TRBV18, the J call TRBJ2-5; D unclear. Germline values: CDR1 KGHSH, CDR2 LQKENI. V was clipped by 6 bases and J by 6 bases, with 8 bases between them. The CDR3 length is 11 residues. Here the CDR3 reads CASSEEKTQYF. The CDR3 DNA reads as TGTGCCAGCTCGGAAGAAAAGACCCAGTACTTC.

This rearrangement joins TRBV29-1 to TRBJ2-3; 7 nucleotides agree with TRBD1. The CDR3 spans 13 residues. The junction had 4 bases not matched to a gene; V was cut back by 5 bases and J by 2 bases. Germline V gene lookup returns CDR1 SQVTM and CDR2 ANQGSEA. The chain's CDR3 is CSVTGQYTDTQYF. CDR3 nucleotides: TGCAGCGTTACGGGACAGTACACAGATACGCAGTATTTT.

This rearrangement joins TRBV5-1 to TRBJ1-2; D is undetermined. With 7 bases removed from V and 5 bases from J, the gap between germline ends came to 15 bases. The V gene's germline CDR1 is SGHRS and CDR2 YFSETQ. The length of the CDR3 is 13 residues. CDR3 protein: CASGTGPAYGYTF. The CDR3 DNA sequence: TGCGCCAGCGGAACCGGACCGGCGTATGGCTACACCTTC.

The CDR3 bases are TGTGCCAGCAGCTTAGCTAGGGGCACTGAGCAGTTCTTC. It specifies CASSLARGTEQFF. The chain carries TRBV7-2 and TRBJ2-1; perhaps TRBD1 as D (5 bases). CDR3 length equals 13 residues. Germline CDR1 is SGHTA and CDR2 is FQGNSA. Trimming stripped 0 bases from V and 9 bases from J, with 9 bases between. Complete variable domain (other parts from reference TRBV7-2 and TRBJ2-1): GAGVSQSPSNKVTEKGKDVELRCDPISGHTALYWYRQSLGQGLEFLIYFQGNSAPDKSGLPSDRFSAERTGGSVSTLTIQRTQQEDSAVYLCASSLARGTEQFFGPGTRLTVL.

The chain recombines TRBV29-1 with TRBJ2-4, with TRBD1 identical over 10 bases. The J segment lost 9 bases and the V segment lost 4 bases, leaving 6 bases of the junction unmatched. The CDR3 is 13 amino acids. Germline V gene sequence: CDR1 SQVTM, CDR2 ANQGSEA. This CDR3 is CSVVTGGGGIQYF. The CDR3, as DNA: TGCAGCGTTGTGACAGGGGGCGGGGGCATTCAGTACTTC.

The genes are TRBV4-1 and TRBJ1-2; D perhaps matches TRBD1 (6 bases). In germline, CDR1 is MGHRA, CDR2 YSYEKL. Trimming left V 1 base short and J 5 bases short, with 14 bases between. This CDR3 is 15 amino acids long. CDR3 DNA: TGCGCCAGCAGCCAAGTACTCGGACAGACATATGGCTACACCTTC. Encoded protein: CASSQVLGQTYGYTF.

This sequence joins TRBV12-3 or TRBV12-4 and TRBJ2-5; TRBD2 matches 7 bases. The V and J ends lost 1 base and 6 bases, in that order; junction bases with no gene match: 2. The CDR3 covers 13 residues. The CDR3: CASSLVGRKTQYF. DNA of the CDR3: TGTGCCAGCAGTTTAGTCGGGAGGAAGACCCAGTACTTC.

The chain uses TRBV15 and TRBJ1-6; possible D gene TRBD1, 5 bases. The CDR3 covers 15 residues. The germline gives CDR1 LNHNV, CDR2 YYDKDF (reference sequence). The V end was cut by 0 bases, the J end by 8 bases, with 11 bases between. CDR3 nucleotides: TGTGCCACCAGCAGAGACCCTGGGGGGGATTCACCCCTCCACTTT. It codes for CATSRDPGGDSPLHF.

The gene calls are TRBV20-1 and TRBJ2-3; D unresolved. Germline CDR1 is DFQATT and CDR2 is SNEGSKA (reference sequence). Trimming removed 0 bases from V and 2 bases from J, with 12 bases in between. This CDR3 spans 15 amino acids. This CDR3 is CSARDELSFTDTQYF. CDR3 nucleotides: TGCAGTGCTAGAGACGAGTTATCCTTCACAGATACGCAGTATTTT.

This clonotype occurred a few times. This sequence joins TRBV6-5 and TRBJ2-6; D is unclear. Germline assignment: CDR1 MNHEY and CDR2 SVGAGI. CDR3 size: 16 residues. The V and J ends lost 2 bases and 1 base respectively, with 9 bases between them. The CDR3 DNA sequence: TGTGCCAGCAGTTACGGTGTGTTATCTGGGGCCAACGTCCTGACTTTC. Encoded protein: CASSYGVLSGANVLTF.

The chain has TRBV3-1 and TRBJ2-7; 10 positions match TRBD2. Germline CDR1 and CDR2: LGHDT and YNNKEL (reference sequence). CDR3 length equals 19 residues. V lost 4 bases to trimming and J lost 3 bases; unmatched junction nucleotides: 18. The CDR3 here is CASSPVSGVAGGYLYEQYF. The CDR3 nucleotides read TGTGCCAGCAGCCCAGTATCGGGTGTAGCGGGAGGCTATCTCTACGAGCAGTACTTC.

V gene TRBV29-1 combines with J gene TRBJ1-5, with 7 bases aligning to TRBD1. The germline V gene has CDR1 SQVTM and CDR2 ANQGSEA. With V trimmed by 6 bases and J by 4 bases, 6 bases remained unmatched. The CDR3 runs to 13 residues. The CDR3 is CSVGGQQNQPQHF. CDR3 DNA: TGCAGCGTGGGGGGACAGCAAAATCAGCCCCAGCATTTT.

V is TRBV11-2 and J is TRBJ2-6; D is ambiguous. This CDR3 spans 15 amino acids. V was shortened by 7 bases and J by 0 bases, with 10 bases between the two germline ends. Germline V gene lookup returns CDR1 SGHAT and CDR2 FQNNGV. The CDR3 sequence is CASNPQFSGANVLTF. The CDR3 region has the DNA TGTGCCAGCAACCCACAGTTCTCTGGGGCCAACGTCCTGACTTTC.

The chain employs TRBV5-1 and TRBJ1-1; no definite D call. Looked up from germline, CDR1 is SGHRS and CDR2 is YFSETQ. Trimming took 4 bases from V and 10 from J, leaving 17 bases between them. CDR3 size: 13 residues. The CDR3 nucleotides read TGCGCCAGCAGCACCGGACCGGTGAGTGGAGCTTTCTTT. Protein: CASSTGPVSGAFF. Supplemented by reference TRBV5-1 and TRBJ1-1, the full variable domain reads KAGVTQTPRYLIKTRGQQVTLSCSPISGHRSVSWYQQTPGQGLQFLFEYFSETQRNKGNFPGRFSGRQFSNSRSEMNVSTLELGDSALYLCASSTGPVSGAFFGQGTRLTVV.

Points on this clonotype: One end of the junction varies from germline; a read error may be responsible. V usage is TRBV24-1 and J usage is TRBJ2-5, with D possibly being TRBD1 (5 bases). Germline V lookup: CDR1 KGHDR, CDR2 SFDVKD. This CDR3 comprises 17 residues. The DNA for the CDR3 is TGTGCCACCGGTGATTCTGCATCGGGCAGGGTGAAAGAGACCCAGTACTTC. Residues: CATGDSASGRVKETQYF.

This chain links TRBV7-9 with TRBJ2-6; TRBD2 is a possible D gene (5 bases). There are 16 residues in the CDR3. The V gene's germline CDR1 is SEHNR and CDR2 FQNEAQ (reference sequence). The ends were cut back, 5 bases at V and 0 bases at J, with 11 bases in the middle. The chain's CDR3 is CASSQGRGSGANVLTF. In DNA form, the CDR3 reads TGTGCCAGCAGCCAAGGACGGGGCTCTGGGGCCAACGTCCTGACTTTC.

The chain joins TRBV15 to TRBJ2-5; 10 bases align to TRBD2. The CDR3 is made up of 17 amino acids. V gave up 8 bases and J gave up 4 bases; unmatched junction bases: 16. Germline loops: CDR1 LNHNV, CDR2 YYDKDF (reference sequence). CDR3 bases: TGTGCCACCTCGGATCCAGCGGGAGGGCCAATATCAGAGACCCAGTACTTC. Amino acid sequence: CATSDPAGGPISETQYF.

This clonotype was observed a handful of times. The chain recombines TRBV7-9 with TRBJ1-2, with D maybe TRBD1 (5 bases). The V gene's germline CDR1 is SEHNR and CDR2 FQNEAQ (reference sequence). The CDR3 runs 14 residues. Trimming took off 0 bases at V and 6 bases at J, with 11 bases between the two ends. The CDR3 sequence: CASSLAGERDGYTF. CDR3 coding DNA: TGTGCCAGCAGCTTAGCAGGGGAGAGGGATGGCTACACCTTC.

This clonotype was seen only a few times. The rearrangement joins TRBV20-1 to TRBJ2-6; 7 nucleotides agree with TRBD2. CDR1 is DFQATT, CDR2 SNEGSKA, per germline (reference sequence). With V trimmed by 6 bases and J by 11 bases, 10 bases remained unmatched. CDR3 length: 13 residues. DNA of the CDR3: TGCAGTGCGCGGCCTGCGGGAGTCCACGTCCTGACTTTC. It specifies CSARPAGVHVLTF.

The chain combines TRBV19 with TRBJ2-1, with 13 positions matching TRBD2. J lost 15 bases, V lost 5 bases, and 13 bases had no gene match. Germline V gene lookup returns CDR1 LNHDA and CDR2 SQIVND (reference sequence). The CDR3 spans 15 residues. This CDR3 reads CASSFPGLAGRDWFF. The CDR3 bases are TGTGCCAGTAGTTTCCCGGGACTAGCGGGAAGAGACTGGTTCTTC.

V gene TRBV10-1 combines with J gene TRBJ2-5; D tentatively fits TRBD1 or TRBD2 (5 bases each). Trimming left V 4 bases short and J 5 bases short, with 14 bases between. The CDR3 extends over 14 amino acids. Germline-derived CDR1 and CDR2 are WNHNN and SYGVQD (reference sequence). The CDR3: CASSGGAGRETQYF. The DNA of the CDR3 is TGCGCCAGCAGTGGAGGGGCCGGGCGGGAGACCCAGTACTTC.

The chain links TRBV14 to TRBJ1-1; D uncertain. Deletions cut 4 bases from V and 1 base from J, with 10 bases between. CDR3 length: 14 amino acids. Germline values: CDR1 SGHDN, CDR2 FVKESK. The CDR3 sequence: CASSLLIGNTEAFF. The CDR3 DNA sequence: TGTGCCAGCAGCCTATTAATAGGGAACACTGAAGCTTTCTTT.

J is TRBJ2-3 and V is TRBV7-3; 12 nucleotides agree with TRBD2. CDR3 length: 16 amino acids. Germline values: CDR1 SGHTA, CDR2 FQGTGA. With V trimmed by 5 bases and J by 8 bases, 11 bases remained unmatched. The CDR3 coding sequence is TGTGCCAGCAGCCCGGTAACTAGCGGGAGGATAGGTACGCAGTATTTT. Residues: CASSPVTSGRIGTQYF.

J is TRBJ2-3 and V is TRBV7-2; 7 positions agree with TRBD2. This CDR3 spans 15 amino acids. In germline, CDR1 is SGHTA, CDR2 FQGNSA. The trim removed 5 bases at V and 2 bases at J, leaving 7 bases unmatched. The CDR3 loop is CASSPSGGVTDTQYF. CDR3 sequence (DNA): TGTGCCAGCAGCCCTAGCGGCGGGGTCACAGATACGCAGTATTTT.

The chain couples TRBV7-2 to TRBJ2-1, with TRBD2 matching over 8 bases. The CDR3 runs to 13 residues. CDR1 and CDR2 from the germline V gene are SGHTA and FQGNSA. Trimming at V came to 4 bases and at J to 13 bases, leaving 9 bases not matched to a gene. CDR3 nucleotides: TGTGCCAGCAGCTATCGTTCCGGGGGGGCCCAGTTCTTC. This encodes CASSYRSGGAQFF.